A selection of T cell receptor beta chains follows, all from one sample in a study of graft-versus-host responses after intestinal transplantation. Antigens for these TCRs are unknown. The protocol was immunoSEQ multiplex PCR, while the TCRdb copy is restricted to in-frame clones and leaves out a portion. This table has 85,000 to 90,000 clones, 90% appearing once. The sample here was unstimulated CD4+ T cells sorted from spleen or lymph node cells, taken before intestinal transplant. These receptors were taken from a human donor who received an intestinal transplant. Each CDR3 is given with its conserved first and last residue. Fields, in order: clone size, CDR3 length, J gene, V gene, D gene, CDR3 protein, CDR3 DNA. A D gene is named only where the DNA matches it firmly. Only part of the rows carry a size: once, few, many, or a class if the clone is expanded.

. | 16 | TRBJ1-2 | TRBV9 | TRBD1 | CASSLTGLSRGYGYTF | TGTGCCAGCAGCCTGACAGGGCTAAGTCGTGGCTATGGCTACACCTTC
. | 18 | TRBJ1-2 | TRBV23-1 | . | CASSHPRQVCANNYGYTF | TGCGCCAGCAGTCATCCCCGACAGGTATGCGCAAATAACTATGGCTACACCTTC
. | 12 | TRBJ2-1 | TRBV29-1 | . | CSASLVNNEQFF | TGCAGCGCCTCTTTAGTAAACAATGAGCAGTTCTTC
. | 15 | TRBJ1-2 | TRBV5-6 | . | CASSKLQETNYGYTF | TGTGCCAGCAGCAAATTACAGGAAACTAACTATGGCTACACCTTC
. | 12 | TRBJ1-1 | TRBV5-6 | . | CASSRGPGEAFF | TGTGCCAGCAGCCGAGGGCCCGGTGAAGCTTTCTTT
. | 15 | TRBJ2-6 | TRBV5-4 | . | CASSLGSSGANVLTF | TGTGCCAGCAGCTTGGGGAGCTCTGGGGCCAACGTCCTGACTTTC
. | 15 | TRBJ1-3 | TRBV5-1 | . | CASSFAGNSGNTIYF | TGCGCCAGCAGCTTCGCAGGGAACTCTGGAAACACCATATATTTT
. | 15 | TRBJ2-3 | TRBV5-1 | . | CASSLVATEVDTQYF | TGCGCCAGCAGCTTGGTGGCCACGGAGGTAGATACGCAGTATTTT
. | 16 | TRBJ1-5 | TRBV19 | TRBD1 | CASSPGTGGSGQPQHF | TGTGCCAGTAGTCCTGGGACAGGAGGGTCGGGCCAGCCCCAGCATTTT
once | 14 | TRBJ2-7 | TRBV6-5 | TRBD1 | CATKRQGARYEQYF | TGTGCCACCAAACGACAGGGGGCCCGCTACGAGCAGTACTTC
once | 14 | TRBJ1-5 | TRBV4-1 | . | CASSQGQGNQPQHF | TGCGCCAGCAGCCAAGGTCAGGGAAATCAGCCCCAGCATTTT
. | 15 | TRBJ1-2 | TRBV27 | TRBD1 | CASSLGGGASGGYTF | TGTGCCAGCAGTTTAGGAGGGGGCGCGTCGGGCGGCTACACCTTC
. | 14 | TRBJ2-4 | TRBV5-1 | TRBD2 | CASSLGTSQNIQYF | TGCGCCAGCAGCTTGGGGACTAGCCAGAACATTCAGTACTTC
. | 11 | TRBJ2-7 | TRBV6-5 | . | CASSANSEQYF | TGTGCCAGCAGTGCAAACTCCGAGCAGTACTTC
. | 12 | TRBJ2-2 | TRBV6-6 | . | CASSPYTGELFF | TGTGCCAGCAGTCCTTACACCGGGGAGCTGTTTTTT
. | 14 | TRBJ2-5 | TRBV2 | . | CASSDSQGWETQYF | TGTGCCAGCAGTGATAGTCAGGGATGGGAGACCCAGTACTTC
few | 16 | TRBJ2-2 | TRBV5-1 | . | CASSQQGSPNTGELFF | TGCGCCAGCAGTCAACAGGGCTCCCCGAACACCGGGGAGCTGTTTTTT
. | 12 | TRBJ1-1 | TRBV6-5 | . | CASSYRDTEAFF | TGTGCCAGCAGTTACCGGGACACTGAAGCTTTCTTT
. | 19 | TRBJ2-3 | TRBV5-1 | TRBD2 | CASSPAGGGGPGSVDTQYF | TGCGCCAGCAGCCCCGCGGGGGGCGGGGGGCCGGGTTCGGTCGATACGCAGTATTTT
. | 19 | TRBJ1-3 | TRBV10-1 | . | CASSESRFGRVLSGNTIYF | TGCGCCAGCAGTGAGTCGCGTTTTGGCAGGGTACTCTCTGGAAACACCATATATTTT
. | 14 | TRBJ1-3 | TRBV6-6 | . | CASSYGGAGNTIYF | TGTGCCAGCAGTTACGGGGGGGCGGGAAACACCATATATTTT
. | 13 | TRBJ1-2 | TRBV7-2 | TRBD1 | CASSLENRGGYTF | TGTGCCAGCAGCTTAGAGAACAGGGGCGGCTACACCTTC
. | 12 | TRBJ1-2 | TRBV6-5 | . | CASSSTGRGYTF | TGTGCCAGCAGCTCCACAGGGCGCGGCTACACCTTC
. | 16 | TRBJ2-1 | TRBV15 | . | CATSRDGSNSYNEQFF | TGTGCCACCAGCAGAGATGGGAGTAACTCCTACAATGAGCAGTTCTTC
once | 16 | TRBJ2-3 | TRBV7-6 | TRBD2 | CASSTLAGAPIHTQYF | TGTGCCAGCAGTACCCTAGCGGGGGCCCCCATCCATACGCAGTATTTT
. | 15 | TRBJ2-1 | TRBV5-6 | TRBD2 | CASSPGTSRTNEQFF | TGTGCCAGCAGCCCCGGGACTAGCCGAACTAATGAGCAGTTCTTC
. | 15 | TRBJ2-3 | TRBV9 | TRBD2 | CASSVAGGPADTQYF | TGTGCCAGCAGCGTAGCGGGGGGGCCGGCAGATACGCAGTATTTT